One T cell receptor (beta chain) is described in this entry. Its target is unknown. Assay: immunoSEQ multiplex PCR; the TCRdb copy retains only in-frame clones and omits some. Here the sample spans tens of thousands of clones, 90% to 95% being singletons. The CDR3 runs 14 residues. The trim removed 4 bases at V and 9 bases at J, leaving 9 bases unmatched. Germline V lookup: CDR1 SGDLS, CDR2 YYNGEE. The sample originates from a study of graft-versus-host responses after intestinal transplantation. Study conclusions and caveats: GvH clones appeared in recipient marrow, some first in ileum or blood.

Sequences were derived from unstimulated CD8+ T cells sorted from spleen or lymph node cells, sampled before intestinal transplant. The rearrangement uses TRBV9 and TRBJ2-1; 8 nucleotides agree with TRBD2. This sequence was found in a human donor who received an intestinal transplant. The CDR3 here is CASSLEGLASEQFF. The DNA of the CDR3 is TGTGCCAGCAGCTTAGAAGGACTAGCTAGTGAGCAGTTCTTC.